This T cell receptor beta chain was profiled in a study of T-cell memory formation after mild COVID-19. Study details: The two donors had largely donor-specific TCR clusters. The study, taken as a whole, reports: Pre-infection memory contained some responding clones, which suggested that cross-reactive memory had joined. Largely, contracting CD4+ clones fell within CM and EM, and contracting CD8+ clones within EMRA.

This clonotype was seen at least ten times. Its antigen is still unknown. The limits of the CDR3 on the DNA are not certain, so only TCRdb's listed CDR3 is given. TCRdb independently ran MiXCR on the 5' RACE reads; one entry per CDR3 protein. The sample has a few hundred thousand distinct CDR3 sequences, 15% to 20% seen once; the top ten hold about a fifth. The CDR3 region is 15 residues in length, termini included. V gene TRBV12-3 or TRBV12-4 combines with J gene TRBJ2-3; no check of the table's D call, TRBD1, against the DNA was made. This receptor was taken from a man between 18 and 29 years old who had mild COVID-19 (a few samples of this study predate the infection). Cell type and time point are not known. Sequencing was done on a sample of PBMCs or a T cell subset sorted from them (not recorded which). This chain's CDR3 is CASSSSAGEADTQYF.